This T cell receptor beta chain appears in the sequencing data of a study of shared clonotypes between healthy human individuals (dated by TCRdb to the early 2020s). Background on the whole study: Three men and a couple of women, aged 18 to 49 years, made up the cohort. For each donor, CD4 naive and CD4 memory were each given three plates, CD8 naive was given two plates, and CD8 memory was given one plate. To estimate repertoire size and how much clonotypes are shared between individuals, the study performed deep sequencing of blood TCR repertoires from about five healthy adults. Different laboratories and diverse techniques were used to prepare libraries and sequence TCR repertoires, to increase sequencing depth and limit assay-specific biases. Between about 0.85 and 10 billion PBMCs per donor were obtained by leukapheresis. Findings and caveats that apply to the study as a whole: Sampling was restricted to blood, and TCR repertoires in tissues likely differ from the TCR repertoires found in blood. Larger estimated clonotype richness was generally found for naive subsets than for memory subsets. Based on pairwise subsampling, the degree of clonotype sharing among donors was expected to be affected by sequencing depth. Because the study included only a small number of donors, the genetic and exposure-history diversity represented was limited. Compared with non-shared clonotypes, the clonotypes found in all four sorted-subset donors had higher generation probabilities. Incomplete sequencing was indicated by rarefaction of sorted-subset datasets, despite the large sequencing depth. When four donors were compared, the shared fraction of clonotypes was around 5% for naive CD4, 3.5% for naive CD8, more than 2% for memory CD4, and around 0.4% for memory CD8.

TCR CDR3 regions were amplified from genomic DNA by multiplex PCR using the deep immunoSEQ assay. Extracted genomic DNA from each cell subset was distributed evenly across all wells of several immunoSEQ 96-well plates, and each plate was treated as a replicate. Each replicate PCR for sorted subsets received about 180 ng genomic DNA, equal to some 32,000 T cell genomes. Purified libraries were quantified with a Qubit 3.0 fluorometer, sized on a Bioanalyzer 2100, and re-quantified with the KAPA Library Quantification kit. Every immunoSEQ 96-well plate was sequenced on a dedicated single-read 150-cycle Illumina NextSeq 550 flow cell. In the source study's methods: Because the immunoSEQ output held only junctional sequences and lacked quality scores, the filtering could not match the filtering applied to full-length reads. To assign V/J genes and CDR3, sequences were annotated against IMGT germline references using PyIR, a Python wrapper for IgBLAST v1.9. Any read was removed if the V/J assignment was weak (E-value above 1e-6), the CDR3 was missing, or the read contained stop codons, out-of-frame junctions, or ambiguous translated residues. V3J clonotypes were defined as sequences sharing the same inferred V gene, J gene, and CDR3 amino acid sequence. The percentage overlap between two repertoires was calculated by dividing the number of shared unique clonotypes by the size of the smaller repertoire. Richness of each repertoire was evaluated using RTK rarefaction, the Chao1 estimator, and Recon v2.1 estimates of unobserved clonotypes. Generation probabilities were computed with OLGA for all TCRbeta clonotypes obtained by the gDNA method from several donors. TCRdb carries this immuneACCESS record with in-frame sequences only. Its versions omit some clonotypes, under half of them owing to an unresolved V gene in the studies checked, with the rest unexplained. The DNA was the basis for D and trimming; V, J and clone size are from that table. This sample holds about 2.3 million clones; 85% to 95% were observed only once. The ten largest make up 0.39% of the sample.

The donors were healthy, HIV-negative adults who had no recently reported acute infections or vaccinations. Every donor was a Caucasian adult living in Nashville, Tennessee, USA. CD4+ T cells were enriched by magnetic negative selection; naive cells were then positively selected on CD45RA, and the negative fraction formed the memory subset. After blood collection by leukapheresis, PBMCs were isolated using Ficoll-Histopaque density gradient centrifugation and then cryopreserved in the vapor phase of liquid nitrogen. Purity and quantity of every magnetically sorted T cell population were checked by analytical flow cytometry. Genomic DNA was isolated from each sorted fraction and quantified by UV absorbance on a Nanodrop 2000c. CDR1 and CDR2 are drawn from the germline V gene (reference sequence): PRHDT, FYEKMQ. Trimmed from V: 5 bases; trimmed from J: 4 bases; junction bases lacking a gene match: 4. The CDR3 holds 13 amino acids from the cysteine to the phenylalanine. Kept here is only the CDR3 DNA, which spans 39 bases and is read in frame from base 1.

Concerning this clone itself: What this receptor recognizes is not known. No per-base quality is available; no much larger clone lies one base away.

Rearrangement joined TRBV13 to TRBJ2-7, and 8 junctional nucleotides match TRBD1. The source material was naive CD4+ T cells from PBMCs. The cell subset or site label here, explained by the study, means: CD45RA+ positively selected. This sequence originates from a man aged 18-30 years in good health. Some clones in this sample may be carry-over from other donors' samples. CDR3 region: CASSPTGGYEQYF. The sequenced DNA: TGTGCCAGCAGCCCCACAGGGGGGTACGAGCAGTACTTC. Joined to the reference TRBV13 and TRBJ2-7 proteins, this CDR3 gives the full variable domain: AAGVIQSPRHLIKEKRETATLKCYPIPRHDTVYWYQQGPGQDPQFLISFYEKMQSDKGSIPDRFSAQQFSDYHSELNMSSLELGDSALYFCASSPTGGYEQYFGPGTRLTVT.